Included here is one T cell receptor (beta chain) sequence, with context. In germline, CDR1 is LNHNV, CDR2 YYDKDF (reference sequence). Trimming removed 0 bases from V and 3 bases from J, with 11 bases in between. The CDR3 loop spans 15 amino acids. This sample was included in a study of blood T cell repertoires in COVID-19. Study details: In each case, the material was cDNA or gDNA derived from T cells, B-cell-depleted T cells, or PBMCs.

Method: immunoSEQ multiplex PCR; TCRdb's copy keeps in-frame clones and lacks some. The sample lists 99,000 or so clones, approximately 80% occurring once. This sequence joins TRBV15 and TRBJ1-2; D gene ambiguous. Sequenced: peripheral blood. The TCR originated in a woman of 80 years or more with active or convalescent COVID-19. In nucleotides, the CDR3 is TGTGCCACCAGCAGAGATCTAGCAGACCACTATGGCTACACCTTC. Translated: CATSRDLADHYGYTF. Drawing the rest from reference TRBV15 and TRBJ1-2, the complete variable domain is DAMVIQNPRYQVTQFGKPVTLSCSQTLNHNVMYWYQQKSSQAPKLLFHYYDKDFNNEADTPDNFQSRRPNTSFCFLDIRSPGLGDTAMYLCATSRDLADHYGYTFGSGTRLTVV.